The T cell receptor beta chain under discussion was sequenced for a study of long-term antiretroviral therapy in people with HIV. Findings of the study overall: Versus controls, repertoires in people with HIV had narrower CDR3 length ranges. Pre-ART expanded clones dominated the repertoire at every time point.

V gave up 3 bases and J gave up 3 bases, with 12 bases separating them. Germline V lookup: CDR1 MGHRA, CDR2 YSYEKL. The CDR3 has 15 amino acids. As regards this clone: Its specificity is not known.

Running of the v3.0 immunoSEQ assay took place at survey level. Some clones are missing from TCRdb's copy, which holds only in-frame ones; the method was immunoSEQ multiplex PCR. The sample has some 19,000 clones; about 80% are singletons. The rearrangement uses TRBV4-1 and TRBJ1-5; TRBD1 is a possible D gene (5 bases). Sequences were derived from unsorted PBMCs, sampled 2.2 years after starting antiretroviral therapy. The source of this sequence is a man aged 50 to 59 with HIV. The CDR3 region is CASSHVDGANQPQHF. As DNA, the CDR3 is TGCGCCAGCAGCCATGTGGACGGGGCCAATCAGCCCCAGCATTTT.